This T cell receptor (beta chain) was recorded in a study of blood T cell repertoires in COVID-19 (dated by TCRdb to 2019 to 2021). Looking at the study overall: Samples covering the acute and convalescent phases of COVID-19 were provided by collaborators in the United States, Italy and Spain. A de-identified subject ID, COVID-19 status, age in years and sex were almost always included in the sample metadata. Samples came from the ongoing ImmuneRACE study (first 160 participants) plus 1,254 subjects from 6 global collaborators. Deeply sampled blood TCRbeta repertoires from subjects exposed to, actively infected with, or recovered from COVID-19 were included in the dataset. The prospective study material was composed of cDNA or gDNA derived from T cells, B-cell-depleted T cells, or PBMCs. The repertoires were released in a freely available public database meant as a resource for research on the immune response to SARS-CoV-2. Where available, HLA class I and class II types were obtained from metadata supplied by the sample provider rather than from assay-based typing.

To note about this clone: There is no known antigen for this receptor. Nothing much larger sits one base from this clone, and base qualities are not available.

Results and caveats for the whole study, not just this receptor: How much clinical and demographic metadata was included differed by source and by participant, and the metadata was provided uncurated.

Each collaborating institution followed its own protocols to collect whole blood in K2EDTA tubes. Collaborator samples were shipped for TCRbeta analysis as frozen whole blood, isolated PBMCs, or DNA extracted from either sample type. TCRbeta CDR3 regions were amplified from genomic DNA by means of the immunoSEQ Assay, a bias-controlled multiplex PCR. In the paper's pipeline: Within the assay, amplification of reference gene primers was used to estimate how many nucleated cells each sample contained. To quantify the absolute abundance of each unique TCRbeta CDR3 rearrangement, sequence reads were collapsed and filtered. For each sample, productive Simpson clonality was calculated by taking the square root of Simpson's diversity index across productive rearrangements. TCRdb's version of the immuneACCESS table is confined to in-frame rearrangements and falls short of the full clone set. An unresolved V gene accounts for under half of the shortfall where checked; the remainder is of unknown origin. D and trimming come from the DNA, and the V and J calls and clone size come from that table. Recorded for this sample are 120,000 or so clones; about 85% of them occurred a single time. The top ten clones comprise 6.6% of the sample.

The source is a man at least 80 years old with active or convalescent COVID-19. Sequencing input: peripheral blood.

The DNA reads as follows: TGCGCCAGCAGCTTGGCTTCGACAGGGGCCTATGGCTACACCTTC. The resulting protein is CASSLASTGAYGYTF. The chain links TRBV5-1 with TRBJ1-2, with 8 central nucleotides matching TRBD1. The CDR3 covers 15 residues, taking in both the cysteine and the phenylalanine. Solely the CDR3 DNA is kept, with 45 bases framed from the first base. The germline V gene sets CDR1 to SGHRS and CDR2 to YFSETQ. Trimming takes 0 bases off V and 4 bases off J; junction bases not matched to a gene: 5.